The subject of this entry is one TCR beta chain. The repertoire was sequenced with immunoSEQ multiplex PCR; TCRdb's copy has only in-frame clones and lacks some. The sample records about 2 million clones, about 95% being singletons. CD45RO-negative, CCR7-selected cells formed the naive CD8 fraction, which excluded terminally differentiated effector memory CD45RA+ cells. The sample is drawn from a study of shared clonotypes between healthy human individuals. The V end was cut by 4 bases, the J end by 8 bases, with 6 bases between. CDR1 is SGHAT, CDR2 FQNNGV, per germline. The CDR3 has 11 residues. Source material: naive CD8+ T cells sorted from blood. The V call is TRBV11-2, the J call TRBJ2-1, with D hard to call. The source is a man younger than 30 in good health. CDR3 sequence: CASSWSDEQFF. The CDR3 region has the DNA TGTGCCAGCAGCTGGAGCGATGAGCAGTTCTTC.